Below are 18 T cell receptor beta chains sequenced from a single sample in a study of regulatory T cells in long-lasting Graves disease. For TCR beta, libraries came from iRepertoire HTBI primers and Arm-PCR of CDR3 regions. From the multiplex PCR reads, TCRdb called clonotypes with MiXCR, one entry per CDR3 protein. The repertoire holds approximately 400,000 distinct CDR3 sequences, with 15% as singletons. Stated time point: newly diagnosed GD, antithyroid drugs for less than 3 months. PBMC-derived RNA was used for the TCR library. These sequences were also reported in another study, on T cells in Graves' hyperthyroidism and ophthalmopathy.

The source was peripheral blood mononuclear cells (PBMCs), collected at new diagnosis, from a patient treated with antithyroid drugs. The receptor source for this set is a young woman with Graves disease.

This clonotype was detected many times. The chain uses TRBV18 and TRBJ2-3; TRBD1 is a possible D gene (5 bases). Germline CDR1 reads KGHSH; CDR2 reads LQKENI. The CDR3 is 13 residues long. Trimming left V 6 bases short and J 6 bases short, with 13 bases between. The CDR3 nucleotides are TGTGCCAGCTCCCCCGACAGCCTGGATACGCAGTATTTT. Its translation is CASSPDSLDTQYF.

The J gene is TRBJ2-7, the V gene TRBV24-1, with 9 bases lining up with TRBD1. Germline V gives CDR1 KGHDR, CDR2 SFDVKD. The V and J ends lost 5 bases and 2 bases, in that order; junction bases with no gene match: 3. This CDR3 contains 14 residues. This CDR3 reads CATSGTGDAYEQYF. DNA for the CDR3: TGTGCCACCAGTGGGACAGGGGATGCCTACGAGCAGTACTTC.

The chain combines TRBV19 with TRBJ1-3; D unresolved. CDR3 length: 13 residues. V shed 6 bases and J shed 0 bases, with 6 bases lying between them. From germline, CDR1 is LNHDA and CDR2 SQIVND (reference sequence). CDR3 bases: TGTGCCAGTAGATCGAGCTCTGGAAACACCATATATTTT. The encoded protein is CASRSSSGNTIYF.

The rearrangement joins TRBV15 to TRBJ2-6, with D possibly called TRBD1 or TRBD2 (5 bases each). The CDR3 runs to 19 residues. Germline CDR1 and CDR2: LNHNV and YYDKDF (reference sequence). Trimming pared 0 bases from V and 0 bases from J, leaving 15 bases between. Written as DNA, the CDR3 is TGTGCCACCAGCAGAGATGGGGCGGGTACGGACTCTGGGGCCAACGTCCTGACTTTC. Translation: CATSRDGAGTDSGANVLTF.

Details on this clonotype: With a far larger clone one base away, a read error is the likely cause. The J gene is TRBJ2-5, the V gene TRBV12-3 or TRBV12-4, with TRBD1 as a possible D gene (6 bases). This CDR3 has 14 amino acids. V was shortened by 8 bases and J by 6 bases, with 19 bases between the two germline ends. The CDR3 spells CASGRTATLQTQYF. The DNA of the CDR3 is TGTGCCAGCGGTCGGACAGCGACTCTACAGACCCAGTACTTC.

This clonotype came up a few times. The chain has TRBV29-1 and TRBJ2-2; 7 bases are a match to TRBD1. V dropped 3 bases and J dropped 4; count of bases not matched to a gene: 5. The CDR3 runs to 14 residues. Germline CDR1 reads SQVTM; CDR2 reads ANQGSEA. Written as DNA, the CDR3 is TGCAGCGTTGATTTACAGGGGAGCACCGGGGAGCTGTTTTTT. It specifies CSVDLQGSTGELFF.

There are a few counts of this clonotype. One base away lies a much larger clone, so this may be a sequencing read error. The chain is built from TRBV18 and TRBJ2-1; D ambiguous. CDR1 and CDR2 from the germline V gene are KGHSH and LQKENI. The CDR3 has 11 amino acids. This CDR3 reads CASSSGREQSF. CDR3 DNA sequence: TGTGCCAGCTCATCGGGTCGCGAGCAGTCCTTC.

For the CDR3, the DNA is TGCAGTGCTAGACCGAGGACAGGGGGGGACTATGGCTACACCTTC. Translation gives CSARPRTGGDYGYTF. The chain links TRBV20-1 to TRBJ1-2, with 10 bases fitting TRBD1. CDR3 length: 15 amino acids. The V gene end was trimmed by 2 bases and the J gene end by 3 bases; junction bases not matched to a gene: 6. The germline gives CDR1 DFQATT, CDR2 SNEGSKA (reference sequence).

This clonotype showed up many times. This chain links TRBV20-1 with TRBJ2-5; 8 bases line up with TRBD2. Germline trimming cut 3 bases from V and 3 bases from J; bases unmatched to any gene: 9. Germline CDR1 DFQATT, CDR2 SNEGSKA (reference sequence). CDR3 size: 15 residues. The CDR3 sequence is CSARATSGFKETQYF. CDR3 nucleotides: TGCAGTGCTAGGGCTACTAGCGGTTTCAAAGAGACCCAGTACTTC.

CDR3 nucleotides: TGTGCCAGCGCCAGACTAGCGGGACTAAATACCTACAATGAGCAGTTCTTC. It is translated as CASARLAGLNTYNEQFF. The chain joins TRBV18 to TRBJ2-1; TRBD2 aligns across 11 bases. Germline lookup yields CDR1 KGHSH and CDR2 LQKENI. The CDR3 runs to 17 residues. The trim removed 8 bases at V and 2 bases at J, leaving 11 bases unmatched.

This clonotype was counted at least ten times. The chain combines TRBV6-2 or TRBV6-3 with TRBJ2-3; 10 nucleotides match TRBD2. After removal of 2 bases from V and 4 bases from J, the junction contained 6 bases not matched to a gene. CDR3 length: 16 residues. In germline, CDR1 is MNHEY, CDR2 SVGEGT. The CDR3 nucleotides read TGTGCCAGCAGTTACAGAGCGGGAGGGCGTGCAGATACGCAGTATTTT. As protein: CASSYRAGGRADTQYF.

This clonotype has just a few counts. The CDR3 nucleotides are TGTGCCAGTAATAATATGGCTAACTATGGCTACACCTTC. It translates to CASNNMANYGYTF. The chain couples TRBV19 to TRBJ1-2, with unresolved D. There are 13 residues in the CDR3. V was trimmed by 7 bases and J by 0 bases, leaving 9 bases between them. CDR1 is LNHDA and CDR2 is SQIVND in the germline V gene (reference sequence).

In this sample, this clonotype turned up a few times. J is TRBJ2-7 and V is TRBV7-3, with D possibly matching TRBD2 (5 bases). V lost 1 base and J lost 6, with 16 bases in between. The CDR3 consists of 15 residues. CDR1 and CDR2 (germline): SGHTA, FQGTGA. The CDR3 reads CASSLNPFGVSEQYF. The CDR3 DNA reads TGTGCCAGCAGCTTAAATCCCTTCGGGGTAAGCGAGCAGTACTTC.

This clonotype has at least ten counts. The CDR3 DNA sequence: TGTGCCAGCAGCCCCACTGGCAGGGGACCAACTAATGAAAAACTGTTTTTT. Amino acid sequence: CASSPTGRGPTNEKLFF. The genes are TRBV7-9 and TRBJ1-4; perhaps TRBD1 as D (6 bases). Germline CDR1 SEHNR, CDR2 FQNEAQ (reference sequence). The V and J ends lost 5 bases and 0 bases respectively, with 16 bases between them. CDR3 length: 17 amino acids.

This clonotype was detected only a few times. The chain joins TRBV9 to TRBJ1-4; TRBD1 matches at 7 bases. The V gene end was trimmed by 1 base and the J gene end by 7 bases; junction bases not matched to a gene: 7. CDR3 length: 15 residues. The germline gives CDR1 SGDLS, CDR2 YYNGEE. CDR3 DNA sequence: TGTGCCAGCAGCGTAACAACAGGGGAGGGTGAAAAACTGTTTTTT. Encoded protein: CASSVTTGEGEKLFF.

The chain employs TRBV4-1 and TRBJ1-5; D remains unclear. The CDR3 length is 15 residues. The V end lost 2 bases, the J end lost 3 bases, and 11 bases lay between the germline ends. Germline V gene lookup returns CDR1 MGHRA and CDR2 YSYEKL. The CDR3 nucleotides read TGCGCCAGCAGCCAAACCGGGCTCTACAATCAGCCCCAGCATTTT. Protein product: CASSQTGLYNQPQHF.

V is TRBV27 and J is TRBJ1-2, with TRBD1 matching 7 bases. The CDR3 runs 13 residues. The V and J ends lost 3 bases and 5 bases, in that order; junction bases with no gene match: 3. Germline V gene sequence: CDR1 MNHEY, CDR2 SMNVEV (reference sequence). The CDR3 reads CASSFDRAYGYTF. The CDR3 DNA follows: TGTGCCAGCAGTTTCGACAGGGCTTATGGCTACACCTTC.

The chain uses TRBV7-2 and TRBJ2-7, with TRBD2 matching over 11 bases. The CDR3 contains 14 residues. Trimming at V came to 4 bases and at J to 7 bases, leaving 6 bases not matched to a gene. The germline V gene has CDR1 SGHTA and CDR2 FQGNSA. The CDR3, as DNA: TGTGCCAGCAGCTATAGCGGGGGGGCGCGAGAGCAGTACTTC. Protein product: CASSYSGGAREQYF.